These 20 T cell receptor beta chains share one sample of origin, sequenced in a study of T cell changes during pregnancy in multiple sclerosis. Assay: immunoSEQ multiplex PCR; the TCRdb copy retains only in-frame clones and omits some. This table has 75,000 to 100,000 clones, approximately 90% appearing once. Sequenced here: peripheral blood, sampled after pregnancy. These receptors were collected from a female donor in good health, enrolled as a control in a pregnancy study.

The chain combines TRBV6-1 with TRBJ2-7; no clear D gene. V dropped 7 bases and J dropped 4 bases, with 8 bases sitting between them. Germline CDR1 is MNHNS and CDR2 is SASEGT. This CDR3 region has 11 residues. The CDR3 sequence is CASKELYEQYF. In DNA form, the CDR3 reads TGTGCCAGCAAGGAGTTGTACGAGCAGTACTTC.

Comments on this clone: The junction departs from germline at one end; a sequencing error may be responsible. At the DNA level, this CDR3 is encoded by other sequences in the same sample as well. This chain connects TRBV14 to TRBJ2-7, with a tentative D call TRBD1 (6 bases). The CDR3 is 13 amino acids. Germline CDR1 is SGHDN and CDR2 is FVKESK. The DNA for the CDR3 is TGTGCCAGCAGCCATAGGGGGTGGCACGAGCAATACTTC. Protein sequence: CASSHRGWHEQYF.

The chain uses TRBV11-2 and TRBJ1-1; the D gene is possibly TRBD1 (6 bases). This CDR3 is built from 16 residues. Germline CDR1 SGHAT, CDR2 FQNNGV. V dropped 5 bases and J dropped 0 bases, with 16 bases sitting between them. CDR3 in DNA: TGTGCCAGCAGCACCCACACAGGGAAAGTGAACACTGAAGCTTTCTTT. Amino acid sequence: CASSTHTGKVNTEAFF.

Here the CDR3 reads CASSLAGVSKQYF. The CDR3 DNA is TGTGCCAGCAGTTTAGCGGGAGTTTCTAAGCAGTACTTC. The chain recombines TRBV27 with TRBJ2-7; 7 positions match TRBD2. J lost 8 bases, V lost 2 bases, and 6 bases had no gene match. This CDR3 comprises 13 residues. The germline V gene encodes CDR1 MNHEY and CDR2 SMNVEV (reference sequence).

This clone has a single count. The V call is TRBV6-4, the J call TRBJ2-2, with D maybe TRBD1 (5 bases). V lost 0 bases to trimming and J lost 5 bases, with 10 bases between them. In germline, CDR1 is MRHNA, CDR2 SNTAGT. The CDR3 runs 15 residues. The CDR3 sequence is CASSDSLDRTGELFF. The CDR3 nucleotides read TGTGCCAGCAGTGACTCTCTCGACAGAACCGGGGAGCTGTTTTTT.

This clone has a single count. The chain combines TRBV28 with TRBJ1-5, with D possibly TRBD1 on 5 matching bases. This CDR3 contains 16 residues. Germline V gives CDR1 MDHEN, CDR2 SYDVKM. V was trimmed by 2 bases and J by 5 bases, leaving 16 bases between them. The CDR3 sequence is CASSLRAGWGDQPQHF. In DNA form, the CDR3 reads TGTGCCAGCAGTTTAAGGGCAGGGTGGGGGGATCAGCCCCAGCATTTT.

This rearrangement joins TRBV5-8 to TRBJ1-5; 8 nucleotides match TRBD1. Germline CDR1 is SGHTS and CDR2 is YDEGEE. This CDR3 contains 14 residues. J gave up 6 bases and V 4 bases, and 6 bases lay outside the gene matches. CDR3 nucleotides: TGTGCCAGCAGCCCCCGGACAGGGACTCAGCCCCAGCATTTT. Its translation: CASSPRTGTQPQHF.

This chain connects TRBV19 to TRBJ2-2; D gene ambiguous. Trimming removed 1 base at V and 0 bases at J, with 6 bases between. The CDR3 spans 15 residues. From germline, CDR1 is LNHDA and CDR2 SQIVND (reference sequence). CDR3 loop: CASSIGLTNTGELFF. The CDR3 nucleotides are TGTGCCAGTAGTATAGGGCTCACGAACACCGGGGAGCTGTTTTTT.

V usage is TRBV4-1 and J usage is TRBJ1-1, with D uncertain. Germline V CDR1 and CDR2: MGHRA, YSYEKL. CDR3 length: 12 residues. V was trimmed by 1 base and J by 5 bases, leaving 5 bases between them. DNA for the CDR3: TGCGCCAGCAGCCAAGTGAGGACTGAAGCTTTCTTT. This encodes CASSQVRTEAFF.

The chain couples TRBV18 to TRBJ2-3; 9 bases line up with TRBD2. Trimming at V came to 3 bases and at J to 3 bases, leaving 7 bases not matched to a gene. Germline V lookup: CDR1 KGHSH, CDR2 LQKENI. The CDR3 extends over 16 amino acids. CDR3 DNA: TGTGCCAGCTCACCCCCTGGCGGGGGGGCGACAGATACGCAGTATTTT. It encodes CASSPPGGGATDTQYF.

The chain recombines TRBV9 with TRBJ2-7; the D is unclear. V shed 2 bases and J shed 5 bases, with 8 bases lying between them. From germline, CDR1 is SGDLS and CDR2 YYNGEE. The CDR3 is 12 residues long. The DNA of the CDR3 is TGTGCCAGCAGCGTTGGTACGGACGAGCAGTACTTC. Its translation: CASSVGTDEQYF.

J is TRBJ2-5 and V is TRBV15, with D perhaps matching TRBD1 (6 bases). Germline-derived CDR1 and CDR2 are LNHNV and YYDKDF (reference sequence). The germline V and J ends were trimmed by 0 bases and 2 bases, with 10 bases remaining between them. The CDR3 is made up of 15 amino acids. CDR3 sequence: CATSRDNRDQETQYF. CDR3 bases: TGTGCCACCAGCAGAGACAACAGGGATCAAGAGACCCAGTACTTC.

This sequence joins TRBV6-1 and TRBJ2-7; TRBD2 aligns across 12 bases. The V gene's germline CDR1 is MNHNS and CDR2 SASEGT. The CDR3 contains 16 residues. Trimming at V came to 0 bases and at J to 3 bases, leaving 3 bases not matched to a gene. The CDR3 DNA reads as TGTGCCAGCAGTGAAGCGACACTAGCGGGGGGCTACGAGCAGTACTTC. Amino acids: CASSEATLAGGYEQYF.

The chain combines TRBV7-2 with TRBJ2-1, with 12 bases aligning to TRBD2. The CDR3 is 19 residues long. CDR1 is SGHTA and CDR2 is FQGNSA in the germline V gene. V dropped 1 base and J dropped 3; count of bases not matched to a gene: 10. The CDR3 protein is CASSLGIASGRALYNEQFF. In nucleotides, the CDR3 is TGTGCCAGCAGCTTAGGTATCGCTAGCGGGAGGGCCCTCTACAATGAGCAGTTCTTC. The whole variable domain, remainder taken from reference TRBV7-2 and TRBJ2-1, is GAGVSQSPSNKVTEKGKDVELRCDPISGHTALYWYRQSLGQGLEFLIYFQGNSAPDKSGLPSDRFSAERTGGSVSTLTIQRTQQEDSAVYLCASSLGIASGRALYNEQFFGPGTRLTVL.

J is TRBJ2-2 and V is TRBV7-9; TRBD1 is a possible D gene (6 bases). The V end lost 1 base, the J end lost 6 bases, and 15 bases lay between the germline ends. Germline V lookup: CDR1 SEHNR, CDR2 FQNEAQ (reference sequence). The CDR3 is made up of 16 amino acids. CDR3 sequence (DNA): TGTGCCAGCAGCTTAGTCCCAGGGGTGGTCGCCGGGGAGCTGTTTTTT. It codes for CASSLVPGVVAGELFF.

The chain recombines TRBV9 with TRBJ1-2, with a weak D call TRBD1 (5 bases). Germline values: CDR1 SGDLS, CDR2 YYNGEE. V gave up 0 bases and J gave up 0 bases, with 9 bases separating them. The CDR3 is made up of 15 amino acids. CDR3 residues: CASSVGQHTNYGYTF. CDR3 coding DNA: TGTGCCAGCAGCGTAGGACAGCACACTAACTATGGCTACACCTTC.

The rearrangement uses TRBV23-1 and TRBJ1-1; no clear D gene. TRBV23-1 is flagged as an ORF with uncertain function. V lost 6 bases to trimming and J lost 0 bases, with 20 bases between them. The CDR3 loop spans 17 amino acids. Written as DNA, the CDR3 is TGCGCCAGCAGCTTCTATGTCGGTTTGGTATTGAACACTGAAGCTTTCTTT. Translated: CASSFYVGLVLNTEAFF.

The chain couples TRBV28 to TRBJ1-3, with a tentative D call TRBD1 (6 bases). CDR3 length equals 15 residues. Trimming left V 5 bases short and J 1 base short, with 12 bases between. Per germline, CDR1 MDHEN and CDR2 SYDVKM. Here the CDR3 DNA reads TGTGCCAGCAGTCCGATCAGGGGATCTGGAAACACCATATATTTT. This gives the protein CASSPIRGSGNTIYF.

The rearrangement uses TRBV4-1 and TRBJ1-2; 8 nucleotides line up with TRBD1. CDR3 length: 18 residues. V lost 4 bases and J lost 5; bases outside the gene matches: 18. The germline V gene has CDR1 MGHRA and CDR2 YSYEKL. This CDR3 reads CASSPQIRSTGEEYGYTF. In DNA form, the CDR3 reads TGCGCCAGCAGCCCACAAATCCGCTCGACAGGGGAAGAGTATGGCTACACCTTC.

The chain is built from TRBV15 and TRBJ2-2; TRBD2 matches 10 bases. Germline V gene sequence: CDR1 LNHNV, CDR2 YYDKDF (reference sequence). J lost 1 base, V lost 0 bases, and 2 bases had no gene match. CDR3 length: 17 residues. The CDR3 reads CATSRDRTSGNTGELFF. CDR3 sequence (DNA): TGTGCCACCAGCAGAGATAGGACTAGCGGGAACACCGGGGAGCTGTTTTTT.